This passage covers 7 T cell receptor beta chains from one sample sequenced in a study of T cells after yellow fever vaccination. TCRdb independently ran MiXCR on the 5' RACE reads; one entry per CDR3 protein. The table shows about 300,000 distinct CDR3 sequences, with roughly 8.7% occurring only once. The sequencing here drew on CD4+ T cells sorted from PBMCs, taken 5 days after the yellow fever booster vaccination. The receptors were gathered from a man between 18 and 29 years old who received the YFV17D yellow fever vaccine.

CDR3 amino acids: CASSLGLATADTQYF. The CDR3 nucleotides are TGTGCCAGCAGCCTGGGACTAGCAACGGCAGATACGCAGTATTTT. The chain joins TRBV5-4 to TRBJ2-3; 9 bases match TRBD2. The CDR3 sequence is 15 residues long. The V gene's germline CDR1 is SGHNT and CDR2 YYREEE (reference sequence). V shed 4 bases and J 4 bases; nucleotides not matched to a gene: 7.

The rearrangement uses TRBV5-1 and TRBJ2-1; TRBD2 aligns across 10 bases. Germline V gene sequence: CDR1 SGHRS, CDR2 YFSETQ. CDR3 length: 16 amino acids. V dropped 4 bases and J dropped 3; count of bases not matched to a gene: 7. The CDR3 DNA sequence: TGCGCCAGCAGCAGTACTAGCGGGATAGGCTACAATGAGCAGTTCTTC. As protein: CASSSTSGIGYNEQFF.

This clonotype appeared a few times. The chain carries TRBV30 and TRBJ1-5; D unclear. Trimming shortened V by 3 bases and J by 6 bases, and 6 bases separated the two germline ends. Germline-derived CDR1 and CDR2 are GTSNPN and SVGIG (reference sequence). The CDR3 sequence is 11 residues long. CDR3 nucleotide sequence: TGTGCCTGGAGGAAAGGTCAGCCCCAGCATTTT. The encoded protein is CAWRKGQPQHF.

This chain connects TRBV11-2 to TRBJ1-1; 9 nucleotides match TRBD1. Germline V gene lookup returns CDR1 SGHAT and CDR2 FQNNGV. V shed 5 bases, J shed 4 bases, and the junction held 17 bases outside the gene matches. The CDR3 has 18 amino acids. The CDR3 region has the DNA TGTGCCAGCAGCCCCTTAAGCCCGGGACAGGGAGATGTCACTGAAGCTTTCTTT. Its protein product is CASSPLSPGQGDVTEAFF.

Many counts were recorded for this clonotype. Mismatch with germline at one junction end may stem from a read error. The chain employs TRBV19 and TRBJ2-2, with 8 nucleotides matching TRBD1. Germline-derived CDR1 and CDR2 are LNHDA and SQIVND (reference sequence). The CDR3 length is 14 residues. CDR3 coding DNA: TGCGCCAGCAGCATACAGGGGGACACCGGGGAGCTGTTTTTT. Encoded protein: CASSIQGDTGELFF.

This clonotype was observed a few times. This chain links TRBV5-1 with TRBJ2-2, with D possibly matching TRBD2 (5 bases). Germline-derived CDR1 and CDR2 are SGHRS and YFSETQ. The V end lost 0 bases, the J end lost 7 bases, and 7 bases lay between the germline ends. This CDR3 spans 13 amino acids. The CDR3 reads CASSLGESGELFF. The CDR3 DNA reads TGCGCCAGCAGCTTGGGGGAGAGCGGGGAGCTGTTTTTT. Filled out from reference TRBV5-1 and TRBJ2-2, the complete variable domain reads KAGVTQTPRYLIKTRGQQVTLSCSPISGHRSVSWYQQTPGQGLQFLFEYFSETQRNKGNFPGRFSGRQFSNSRSEMNVSTLELGDSALYLCASSLGESGELFFGEGSRLTVL.

The chain uses TRBV20-1 and TRBJ2-7, with 12 bases lining up with TRBD1. With V trimmed by 1 base and J by 5 bases, 12 bases remained unmatched. This CDR3 is built from 17 residues. Germline values: CDR1 DFQATT, CDR2 SNEGSKA (reference sequence). The CDR3 DNA is TGCAGTGCTAGAGCGAGTTCCGGGACAGGGGGCTTGCACGAGCAGTACGTC. It yields the protein CSARASSGTGGLHEQYV.